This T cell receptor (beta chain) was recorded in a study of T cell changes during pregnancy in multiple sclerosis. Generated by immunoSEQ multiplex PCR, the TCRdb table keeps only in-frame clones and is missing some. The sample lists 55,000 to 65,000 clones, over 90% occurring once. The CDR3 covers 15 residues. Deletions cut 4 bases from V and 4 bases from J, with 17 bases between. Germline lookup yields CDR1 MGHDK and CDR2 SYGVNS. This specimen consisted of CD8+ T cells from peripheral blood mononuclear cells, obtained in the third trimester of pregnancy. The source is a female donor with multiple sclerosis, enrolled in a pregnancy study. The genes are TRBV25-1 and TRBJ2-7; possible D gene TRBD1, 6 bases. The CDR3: CASSVKQGRGYEQYF. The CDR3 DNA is TGTGCCAGCAGTGTGAAACAGGGACGAGGGTACGAGCAGTACTTC.